This entry describes one TCR beta chain. As yet, its antigen is unknown. This record comes from a study of cytomegalovirus exposure and HLA in healthy donors. Study findings and constraints: Association of 17,000 or so TCR beta sequences with HLA alleles was found at 0.05 false discovery rate in a later analysis.

The CDR3 extends over 16 amino acids. Germline lookup yields CDR1 KGHSH and CDR2 LQKENI. Trimming stripped 0 bases from V and 4 bases from J, with 13 bases between. PCR primers comprised 60 Vbeta and 13 Jbeta primers. Here immunoSEQ multiplex PCR was the method, and the copy in TCRdb shows in-frame clones only, minus some. The sample carries about 130,000 clones, roughly 79% recorded once. The sample taken for sequencing was PBMCs. The receptor comes from a woman between 50 and 59 years old in good health and CMV-seronegative. The J gene is TRBJ2-1, the V gene TRBV18; D perhaps matches TRBD2 (7 bases). The CDR3 bases are TGTGCCAGCTCACCACCGGGGGCGGGAGCATACAATGAGCAGTTCTTC. It translates to CASSPPGAGAYNEQFF.